These T cell receptor beta chains were read from a single sample in a study of shared clonotypes between healthy human individuals. Measured with immunoSEQ multiplex PCR; TCRdb has only the in-frame clones, and not every one. The table includes over a million clones, roughly 96% detected once. The sample taken for sequencing was naive CD4+ T cells sorted from blood. These receptors were collected from a man aged 25-40 years in good health. Each CDR3 is given with its conserved first and last residue. A D gene is named only where the DNA matches it firmly. Where a row states a size, it is once, few, many or the class of an expanded clone; other rows omit it.

>TRBJ2-2|TRBV5-1|NA|NA
CASSLVPGAATGELFF
TGCGCCAGCAGCTTGGTTCCAGGGGCGGCCACCGGGGAGCTGTTTTTT
>TRBJ2-7|TRBV7-2|NA|TRBD1
CASSRTGPYEQYF
TGTGCCAGCAGCCGGACAGGACCCTACGAGCAGTACTTC
>TRBJ2-3|TRBV11-3|NA|NA
CASSLRGPTDTQYF
TGTGCCAGCAGCTTGAGAGGACCCACAGATACGCAGTATTTT
>TRBJ2-7|TRBV7-3|NA|TRBD1
CASSPSQGTEYYEQYF
TGTGCCAGCAGCCCAAGCCAGGGGACAGAGTACTACGAGCAGTACTTC
>TRBJ1-1|TRBV4-2|NA|NA
CASSLTYTEAFF
TGTGCCAGCAGCCTGACGTACACTGAAGCTTTCTTT
>TRBJ2-3|TRBV7-2|NA|NA
CASSADRGDTQYF
TGTGCCAGCAGCGCGGACAGAGGAGATACGCAGTATTTT
>TRBJ2-5|TRBV5-1|few|TRBD2
CASSLGLAGHLRETQYF
TGCGCCAGCAGCTTGGGACTAGCGGGACATCTGAGAGAGACCCAGTACTTC
>TRBJ2-7|TRBV7-8|NA|NA
CASSLEPRPTYEQYF
TGTGCCAGCAGCTTAGAACCCCGGCCGACCTACGAGCAGTACTTC
>TRBJ2-1|TRBV29-1|NA|TRBD2
CSVTVAGGPYNEQFF
TGCAGCGTTACAGTTGCGGGAGGGCCCTACAATGAGCAGTTCTTC
>TRBJ2-1|TRBV15|NA|NA
CATSRAGEGSEQFF
TGTGCCACCAGCAGGGCGGGCGAGGGAAGCGAGCAGTTCTTC
>TRBJ2-7|TRBV15|NA|TRBD1
CATSRGQGAREQYF
TGTGCCACCAGCAGAGGACAGGGGGCACGCGAGCAGTACTTC
>TRBJ2-5|TRBV29-1|NA|TRBD1
CSADRGLETQYF
TGCAGCGCGGACAGGGGCCTTGAGACCCAGTACTTC
>TRBJ2-1|TRBV2|NA|NA
CASSEVPLGNEQFF
TGTGCCAGCAGTGAAGTTCCGCTGGGAAATGAGCAGTTCTTC
>TRBJ2-1|TRBV10-3|NA|TRBD2
CAISEPRGGTSYNEQFF
TGTGCCATCAGTGAGCCGCGCGGGGGGACCTCCTACAATGAGCAGTTCTTC
>TRBJ2-4|TRBV18|NA|NA
CASSRGADRGAFGAKNIQYF
TGTGCCAGCTCAAGAGGGGCGGATCGGGGCGCATTTGGGGCCAAAAACATTCAGTACTTC
>TRBJ2-2|TRBV5-1|NA|TRBD2
CASRVSGRSGELFF
TGCGCCAGCAGGGTTAGCGGGAGATCGGGGGAGCTGTTTTTT
>TRBJ2-1|TRBV28|NA|NA
CASSPTGLSYNEQFF
TGTGCCAGCAGTCCTACCGGCTTATCGTACAATGAGCAGTTCTTC
>TRBJ2-7|TRBV5-1|NA|NA
CASRVGTGEQYF
TGCGCCAGCAGAGTGGGGACTGGAGAGCAGTACTTC
>TRBJ2-1|TRBV4-1|NA|TRBD1
CASSQAVTGVHEQFF
TGCGCCAGCAGCCAAGCCGTGACAGGGGTCCATGAGCAGTTCTTC
>TRBJ1-5|TRBV19|NA|NA
CASSIVDGQPQHF
TGTGCCAGTAGTATCGTCGACGGCCAGCCCCAGCATTTT
>TRBJ1-2|TRBV7-3|NA|NA
CASSLTSGGDYGYTF
TGTGCCAGCAGCTTAACAAGTGGGGGAGACTATGGCTACACCTTC
>TRBJ2-3|TRBV18|NA|TRBD2
CASSPPSREVVTQYF
TGTGCCAGCTCACCACCGAGTCGGGAGGTCGTTACGCAGTATTTT
>TRBJ1-3|TRBV14|NA|NA
CASSPWPPGAVGNTIYF
TGTGCCAGCAGCCCTTGGCCCCCAGGGGCGGTAGGAAACACCATATATTTT
>TRBJ1-1|TRBV6-5|NA|NA
CASSAPGSNTEAFF
TGTGCCAGCAGTGCGCCAGGGAGTAACACTGAAGCTTTCTTT
>TRBJ1-5|TRBV28|NA|NA
CATAVDPRENQPQHF
TGTGCCACCGCAGTTGATCCCAGGGAGAATCAGCCCCAGCATTTT
>TRBJ1-4|TRBV29-1|once|NA
CSVEFGTPEKLFF
TGCAGCGTAGAATTCGGGACACCTGAAAAACTGTTTTTT
>TRBJ2-1|TRBV9|NA|TRBD2
CASSVVTGGGNEQFF
TGTGCCAGCAGCGTTGTGACGGGAGGAGGGAATGAGCAGTTCTTC
>TRBJ2-3|TRBV7-9|NA|TRBD2
CASSLGQRGTDTQYF
TGTGCCAGCAGCTTAGGACAGCGGGGAACAGATACGCAGTATTTT
>TRBJ2-4|TRBV5-4|NA|NA
CASSLAAGSKNIQYF
TGTGCCAGCAGCTTGGCCGCGGGATCCAAAAACATTCAGTACTTC
>TRBJ2-1|TRBV29-1|NA|TRBD2
CSVASLAGGGEQFF
TGCAGCGTTGCTAGCCTAGCGGGAGGTGGTGAGCAGTTCTTC
>TRBJ1-2|TRBV10-2|NA|NA
CASSETTGNYGYTF
TGCGCCAGCAGCGAAACGACAGGAAACTATGGCTACACCTTC
>TRBJ2-7|TRBV5-1|NA|NA
CASSLRVQAYEQYF
TGCGCCAGCAGCTTGAGGGTACAAGCCTACGAGCAGTACTTC
>TRBJ2-7|TRBV13|once|TRBD1
CASSVTGVGYEQYF
TGTGCCAGCAGCGTGACAGGGGTGGGCTACGAGCAGTACTTC
>TRBJ1-1|TRBV28|NA|NA
CALRDQGLAFF
TGTGCCCTCCGCGACCAAGGCTTGGCTTTCTTT
>TRBJ2-6|TRBV2|NA|NA
CASKGSSGANVLTF
TGTGCCAGCAAGGGGTCCTCTGGGGCCAACGTCCTGACTTTC